The following is a T cell receptor (beta chain) sequence with its context. This clonotype was detected ten times or more. Its cognate antigen has yet to be identified. Base qualities are not provided; no much larger clone lies one nucleotide away. The sample's treatment or condition label, decoded: allogeneic hematopoietic cell transplantation with graft depleted of TCRalphabeta T cells and CD19 B cells. TCRalphabeta/CD19-depleted allogeneic hematopoietic cell grafts were given to the transplant recipients, all of whom were children. Libraries were constructed by PCR. Sequencing was performed on an Illumina HiSeq 2500. Molecular barcoding was employed in the preparation of TCR libraries, with unique molecular identifiers being used to normalize TCRbeta repertoire quantification. TCRdb trimmed public reads at Q25 via fastp, called clones via MiXCR and kept in-frame beta chains. For every CDR3 protein sequence, its rows merge into one entry that carries the most common genes and DNA. For this sample the table gives roughly 70,000 distinct CDR3 sequences, of which 4.9% were detected only once. The ten largest account for approximately 17% of the sample.

The sample originates from a study of T-cell reconstitution after alpha-beta-depleted transplantation in children (dated by TCRdb to the mid-2010s). As for the study more broadly: T-cell immune reconstitution after TCRalphabeta/CD19-depleted allogeneic hematopoietic cell transplantation in children was quantitatively tracked in the study by means of TCR repertoire profiling.

Paper-wide results and their limitations: The high TCRbeta diversity at day 60 in some patients was ascribed to recipient T cells and intrathymic progenitors that had survived conditioning. The apparently early recovery of alphabetaT-cell counts about two months after transplant reportedly depended on only several hundred rapidly expanded clones that came from non-depleted graft cells. The frequencies of hyperexpanded clones fell over the following months, and after one year, T-cell counts and TCRbeta diversity were mostly attributed to newly produced T cells.

The V and J ends are trimmed by 4 bases and 2 bases, leaving 12 bases between them. CDR1 LNHDA and CDR2 SQIVND were looked up in the germline V gene (reference sequence). The CDR3, from cysteine to phenylalanine, totals 16 residues. Of all the DNA, just the CDR3 is kept, 48 bases in frame from base 1. The sequencing used PBMCs, mostly from graft donor cells, collected 180 days after TCRalphabeta/CD19-depleted stem cell transplant. This receptor was taken from a boy under two years old who had a stem cell transplant for acute myeloid leukemia, so the T cells may come from the graft donor. The chain employs TRBV19 and TRBJ1-6, and perhaps TRBD1 as D gene, on 5 matching bases. The DNA reads TGTGCCAGTAGTACAGGGCATATACCCTATAATTCACCCCTCCACTTT. The resulting protein is CASSTGHIPYNSPLHF.